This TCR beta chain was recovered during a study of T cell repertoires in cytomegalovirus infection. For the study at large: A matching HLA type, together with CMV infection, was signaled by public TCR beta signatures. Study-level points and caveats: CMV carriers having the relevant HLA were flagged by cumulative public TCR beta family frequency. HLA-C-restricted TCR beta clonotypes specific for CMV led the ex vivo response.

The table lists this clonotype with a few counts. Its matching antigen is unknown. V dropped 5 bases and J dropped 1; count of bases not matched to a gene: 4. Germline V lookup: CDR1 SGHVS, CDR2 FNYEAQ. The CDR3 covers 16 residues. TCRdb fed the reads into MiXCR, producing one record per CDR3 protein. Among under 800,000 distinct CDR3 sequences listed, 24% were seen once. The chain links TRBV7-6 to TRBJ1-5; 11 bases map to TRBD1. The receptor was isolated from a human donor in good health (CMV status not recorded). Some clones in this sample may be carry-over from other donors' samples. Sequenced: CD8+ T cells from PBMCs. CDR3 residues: CASSRGTGGSNQPQHF. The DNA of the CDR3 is TGTGCCAGCAGCCGGGGGACAGGGGGAAGCAATCAGCCCCAGCATTTT.